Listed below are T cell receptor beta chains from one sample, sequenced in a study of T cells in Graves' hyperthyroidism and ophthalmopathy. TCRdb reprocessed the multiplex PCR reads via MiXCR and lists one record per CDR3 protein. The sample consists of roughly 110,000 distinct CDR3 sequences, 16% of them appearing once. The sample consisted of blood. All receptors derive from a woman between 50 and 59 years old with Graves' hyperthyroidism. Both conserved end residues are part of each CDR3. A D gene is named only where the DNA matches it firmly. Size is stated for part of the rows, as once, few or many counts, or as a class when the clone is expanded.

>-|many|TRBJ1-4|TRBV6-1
TGTGCCAGCAGTTATGAGGTGTCGGGTGAAAAACTGTTTTTT
CASSYEVSGEKLFF
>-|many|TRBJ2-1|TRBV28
TGTGCCAGCAGCCCCGGTGGGGGGTTGGATGAGCAGTTCTTC
CASSPGGGLDEQFF
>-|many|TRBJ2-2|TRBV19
TGTGCCAGTAGTATAGTACTAGCCCTTACCGGGGAGCTGTTTTTT
CASSIVLALTGELFF
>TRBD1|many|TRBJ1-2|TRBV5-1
TGCGCCAGCAGTCAGGAGGACAGGGGATATGGCTACACCTTC
CASSQEDRGYGYTF
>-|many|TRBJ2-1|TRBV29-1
TGCAGCGCCTACAGGGGGGCGGGGGGTGAGCAGTTCTTC
CSAYRGAGGEQFF
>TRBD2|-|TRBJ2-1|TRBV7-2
TGTGCCAGCAGCTTAGCCACCTCAGTTTCTAGCGGGAGTTACAATGAGCAGTTCTTC
CASSLATSVSSGSYNEQFF
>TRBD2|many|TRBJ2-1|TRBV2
TGTGCCAGCAGTGGACTAGCGGGAGGAAATAGGCAGTTCTTC
CASSGLAGGNRQFF
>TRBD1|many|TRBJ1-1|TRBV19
TGTGCCAGTAGTAAGACAGGGAATACTGAAGCTTTCTTT
CASSKTGNTEAFF
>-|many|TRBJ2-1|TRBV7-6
TGTGCCAGCAGCTTAGACGGCAGTGAGCAGTTCTTC
CASSLDGSEQFF
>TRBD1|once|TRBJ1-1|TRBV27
TGTGCCAGCAGACTGTGGACAGGGAACACTGAAGCTTTCTTT
CASRLWTGNTEAFF
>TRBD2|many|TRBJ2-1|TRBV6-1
TGTGCCAGCAGTCTGGGGACTAGCGGGAGTGTCAATGAGCAGTTCTTC
CASSLGTSGSVNEQFF
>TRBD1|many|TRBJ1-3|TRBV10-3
TGTGCCATCCATGATGGAGGGCAGGGGGCGTCTGGAAACACCATATATTTT
CAIHDGGQGASGNTIYF
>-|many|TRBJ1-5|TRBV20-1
TGCAGTGCTAGCTCTTTTAGCGGACTCATCAATCAGCCCCAGCATTTT
CSASSFSGLINQPQHF
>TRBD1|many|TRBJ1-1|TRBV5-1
TGCGCCAGCAGCTTAGGGACAGGTAACACTGAAGCTTTCTTT
CASSLGTGNTEAFF
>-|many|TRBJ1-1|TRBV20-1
TGCAGTGCTACCCCGGACAGCGAAGCTTTCTTT
CSATPDSEAFF
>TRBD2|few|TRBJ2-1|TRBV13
TGTGCCAGCAGTACCCCGGGACTAGCGGACCTTAATGAGCAGTTCTTC
CASSTPGLADLNEQFF
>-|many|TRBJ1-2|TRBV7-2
TGTGCCAGCAGCTACCCCGACAGAACCAACTATGGCTACACCTTC
CASSYPDRTNYGYTF
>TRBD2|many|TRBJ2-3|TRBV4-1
TGCGCCAGCAGCCAAGATATGACTAGCGGGAGTGGCGCAGATACGCAGTATTTT
CASSQDMTSGSGADTQYF
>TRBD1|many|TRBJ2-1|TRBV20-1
TGCAGTGCTAGAGTGACAGGGATCCCCTACAATGAGCAGTTCTTC
CSARVTGIPYNEQFF
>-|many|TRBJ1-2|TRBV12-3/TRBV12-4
TGTGCCAGCACCCTGCGCGATGGCGATGGCTACACCTTC
CASTLRDGDGYTF
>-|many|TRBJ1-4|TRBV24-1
TGTGCCACCAGTGATACCAGGGGTGGCGAAAAACTGTTTTTT
CATSDTRGGEKLFF
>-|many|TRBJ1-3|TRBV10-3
TGTGCCATCAGAACAGGTCCAAACACCATATATTTT
CAIRTGPNTIYF
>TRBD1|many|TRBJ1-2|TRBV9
TGTGCCAGCAGCCCCATGGACAGGGGCGACTATGGCTACACCTTC
CASSPMDRGDYGYTF
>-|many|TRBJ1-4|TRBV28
TGTGCCAGCAGTTTACAGCCAACTAATGGAAAACTGTTTTTT
CASSLQPTNGKLFF
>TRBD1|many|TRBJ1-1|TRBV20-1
TGCAGTGCTAGAGCGCCGGGACAGGGCTTAGAGGCTTTCTTT
CSARAPGQGLEAFF
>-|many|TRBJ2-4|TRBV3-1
TGTGCCAGCAGCCAAGATTCTGAAAACATTCAGTACTTC
CASSQDSENIQYF
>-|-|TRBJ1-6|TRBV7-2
TGTGCCAGCAGCTTAGGGGTAAAGGGTTCACCCCTCCACTTT
CASSLGVKGSPLHF
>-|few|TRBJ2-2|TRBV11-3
TGTGCCAGCAGCTTAGGGGGGGCCGGGGAGCTGTTTTTT
CASSLGGAGELFF
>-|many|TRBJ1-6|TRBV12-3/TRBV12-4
TGTGCCAGCAGTTTAAAGGGAGGTTCACCCCTCCACTTT
CASSLKGGSPLHF
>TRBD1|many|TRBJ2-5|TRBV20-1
TGCAGTGCCAGTAGAAACAGACAGGGATCAGAGACCCAGTACTTC
CSASRNRQGSETQYF
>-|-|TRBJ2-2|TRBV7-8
TGTGCCAGCAGCCCGCGGCGTATCGGCAGGGTGGACACCGGGGAGCTGTTTTTT
CASSPRRIGRVDTGELFF